The 28 T cell receptor beta chains below all came from one sample that was sequenced in a study of blood T cell repertoires in COVID-19. Only in-frame clones appear in the TCRdb table, and some are missing; sequencing was by immunoSEQ multiplex PCR. Altogether roughly 290,000 clones are present, around 90% being singletons, with the ten largest covering approximately 7.5%. The source material was peripheral blood. The receptor source for this set is a young woman with COVID-19, enrolled during active disease.

The genes are TRBV6-2 or TRBV6-3 and TRBJ2-3; no clear D gene. Germline V gives CDR1 MNHEY, CDR2 SVGEGT. With 6 bases removed from V and 2 bases from J, the gap between germline ends came to 9 bases. The length of the CDR3 is 13 residues. The DNA of the CDR3 is TGTGCCAGCAGCTCCCTCTCCACAGATACGCAGTATTTT. It is translated as CASSSLSTDTQYF.

The chain combines TRBV2 with TRBJ1-4, with 9 bases matching TRBD1. Per germline, CDR1 SNHLY and CDR2 FYNNEI. V lost 6 bases, J lost 7 bases, and 9 bases stayed unmatched. This CDR3 spans 15 amino acids. As DNA, the CDR3 is TGTGCCAGCAGCCTGGGGACAGGGAAGAGTGAAAAACTGTTTTTT. Translating gives CASSLGTGKSEKLFF.

The chain has TRBV10-3 and TRBJ2-3; D is possibly TRBD2 (6 bases). V shed 6 bases and J shed 4 bases, with 11 bases lying between them. The CDR3 extends over 13 amino acids. CDR1 and CDR2 from the germline V gene are ENHRY and SYGVKD. The CDR3 here is CAIREGSADTQYF. For the CDR3, the DNA is TGTGCCATCAGGGAGGGAAGCGCAGATACGCAGTATTTT.

The chain joins TRBV5-1 to TRBJ1-1; TRBD1 might be the D (5 bases). V lost 1 base and J 5 bases, leaving 12 bases between the germline ends. This CDR3 comprises 14 residues. Germline V CDR1 and CDR2: SGHRS, YFSETQ. The CDR3 is CASSLRGVKTEAFF. Here the CDR3 DNA reads TGCGCCAGCAGCTTGCGGGGGGTTAAGACTGAAGCTTTCTTT. Filled out from reference TRBV5-1 and TRBJ1-1, the complete variable domain reads KAGVTQTPRYLIKTRGQQVTLSCSPISGHRSVSWYQQTPGQGLQFLFEYFSETQRNKGNFPGRFSGRQFSNSRSEMNVSTLELGDSALYLCASSLRGVKTEAFFGQGTRLTVV.

V usage is TRBV29-1 and J usage is TRBJ1-2, with unresolved D. V was trimmed by 4 bases and J by 6 bases, leaving 12 bases between them. In germline, CDR1 is SQVTM, CDR2 ANQGSEA. This CDR3 has 12 residues. The CDR3 DNA reads TGCAGCGTTGGCCCGGGAGTAGATGGCTACACCTTC. Translation: CSVGPGVDGYTF.

This rearrangement joins TRBV4-1 to TRBJ1-4; 7 positions agree with TRBD1. The ends lost 4 bases at V and 6 bases at J; junction bases unmatched: 8. CDR1 is MGHRA and CDR2 is YSYEKL in the germline V gene. The CDR3 runs 15 residues. The CDR3 spells CASSPGTVTHEKLFF. CDR3 nucleotides: TGCGCCAGCAGCCCGGGGACAGTCACTCATGAAAAACTGTTTTTT.

The chain uses TRBV6-5 and TRBJ2-7; 9 bases line up with TRBD1. The CDR3 length is 14 residues. CDR1 is MNHEY, CDR2 SVGAGI, per germline. V lost 6 bases to trimming and J lost 3 bases; unmatched junction nucleotides: 6. CDR3 DNA: TGTGCCAGCAGCCGGGACAGGGACATCTACGAGCAGTACTTC. Its protein product is CASSRDRDIYEQYF.

The chain carries TRBV6-2 or TRBV6-3 and TRBJ2-1; D possibly corresponds to TRBD2 (6 bases). The CDR3 length is 11 residues. Per germline, CDR1 MNHEY and CDR2 SVGEGT. V was pared by 5 bases and J by 11 bases, with 10 bases between. The CDR3 spells CASSDLAKQFF. The CDR3 nucleotides read TGTGCCAGCAGTGATCTAGCGAAGCAGTTCTTC.

The chain employs TRBV11-2 and TRBJ1-3; D uncertain. The V gene lost 2 bases and the J gene lost 0 bases, with 8 bases spanning the gap. Looked up from germline, CDR1 is SGHAT and CDR2 is FQNNGV. The CDR3 length is 15 residues. CDR3 nucleotide sequence: TGTGCCAGCAGCTTAACCCAGGCCTCTGGAAACACCATATATTTT. Residues: CASSLTQASGNTIYF. The complete variable domain, with remaining parts taken from reference TRBV11-2 and TRBJ1-3, reads EAGVAQSPRYKIIEKRQSVAFWCNPISGHATLYWYQQILGQGPKLLIQFQNNGVVDDSQLPKDRFSAERLKGVDSTLKIQPAKLEDSAVYLCASSLTQASGNTIYFGEGSWLTVV.

The V and J genes are TRBV21-1 and TRBJ2-3; the table assigns TRBD1, which was not confirmed against the DNA. TRBV21-1 is assigned pseudogene status. The CDR3 loop spans 14 amino acids. CDR3 in amino acids: CASSIRQGPDTQYF. CDR3 in DNA: TGTGCCAGCAGCATACGACAGGGTCCAGATACGCAGTATTTT.

V is TRBV6-5 and J is TRBJ2-3, with TRBD1 as a possible D gene (5 bases). The V end lost 6 bases, the J end lost 4 bases, and 11 bases lay between the germline ends. CDR1 is MNHEY, CDR2 SVGAGI, per germline. CDR3 length equals 13 residues. CDR3: CASRQQGSDTQYF. As DNA, the CDR3 is TGTGCCAGCAGGCAGCAGGGTTCAGATACGCAGTATTTT.

This chain links TRBV19 with TRBJ1-5, with 8 bases aligning to TRBD1. Looked up from germline, CDR1 is LNHDA and CDR2 is SQIVND (reference sequence). Losses at the gene ends were 5 bases for V and 4 bases for J; bases not matched to a gene: 10. The length of the CDR3 is 16 residues. The CDR3: CASSFSGTGVNQPQHF. The CDR3, as DNA: TGTGCCAGTAGTTTCTCCGGGACAGGCGTTAATCAGCCCCAGCATTTT. Using reference TRBV19 and TRBJ1-5 for the parts outside the CDR3, the full variable domain is DGGITQSPKYLFRKEGQNVTLSCEQNLNHDAMYWYRQDPGQGLRLIYYSQIVNDFQKGDIAEGYSVSREKKESFPLTVTSAQKNPTAFYLCASSFSGTGVNQPQHFGDGTRLSIL.

The V call is TRBV7-8, the J call TRBJ1-5; possibly TRBD1 for D (5 bases). CDR1 and CDR2 from the germline V gene are SGHVS and FQNEAQ. The CDR3 sequence is 15 residues long. V was trimmed by 1 base and J by 1 base, leaving 8 bases between them. CDR3 residues: CASSLDGGSNQPQHF. As DNA, the CDR3 is TGTGCCAGCAGCTTAGACGGGGGGAGCAATCAGCCCCAGCATTTT.

V gene TRBV6-5 combines with J gene TRBJ2-2; maybe TRBD1 (5 bases). This CDR3 has 13 amino acids. From germline, CDR1 is MNHEY and CDR2 SVGAGI. V dropped 10 bases and J dropped 0 bases, with 9 bases sitting between them. The CDR3 DNA reads TGTGCCATACGGACACCGAACACCGGGGAGCTGTTTTTT. It translates to CAIRTPNTGELFF.

The rearrangement uses TRBV7-2 and TRBJ2-5; 9 nucleotides agree with TRBD1. CDR1 SGHTA and CDR2 FQGNSA come from the germline V gene. There are 15 residues in the CDR3. The ends lost 5 bases at V and 5 bases at J; junction bases unmatched: 9. Written as DNA, the CDR3 is TGTGCCAGCAGCAGAGAAACAGGGGGCTCGGAGACCCAGTACTTC. It is translated as CASSRETGGSETQYF.

The rearrangement links TRBV28 to TRBJ1-1; 7 nucleotides agree with TRBD1. The germline gives CDR1 MDHEN, CDR2 SYDVKM. CDR3 size: 14 residues. Losses at the gene ends were 5 bases for V and 12 bases for J; bases not matched to a gene: 15. This CDR3 reads CASSPYPAGGATFF. DNA of the CDR3: TGTGCCAGCAGTCCATATCCAGCAGGGGGTGCGACTTTCTTT.

The chain has TRBV7-9 and TRBJ1-5; 9 nucleotides match TRBD1. The CDR3 spans 15 residues. Losses at the gene ends were 3 bases for V and 3 bases for J; bases not matched to a gene: 3. Germline V lookup: CDR1 SEHNR, CDR2 FQNEAQ (reference sequence). The CDR3 here is CASSFGTGNNQPQHF. CDR3 bases: TGTGCCAGCAGCTTCGGGACAGGGAACAATCAGCCCCAGCATTTT.

The J gene is TRBJ2-1, the V gene TRBV5-1; 8 bases agree with TRBD1. The trim removed 5 bases at V and 4 bases at J, leaving 11 bases unmatched. Germline CDR1 is SGHRS and CDR2 is YFSETQ. The CDR3 has 16 residues. The chain's CDR3 is CASRAGTGHGYNEQFF. DNA for the CDR3: TGCGCCAGCAGGGCCGGGACAGGCCATGGGTACAATGAGCAGTTCTTC.

The sample holds a few counts of this clone. The rearrangement links TRBV24-1 to TRBJ1-2; 7 bases map to TRBD1. CDR3 length equals 17 residues. Germline assignment: CDR1 KGHDR and CDR2 SFDVKD. V was pared by 4 bases and J by 5 bases, with 15 bases of the junction left unmatched. CDR3 nucleotides: TGTGCCACCAGTGACGACAGGGATGTTAGCTTGGGGTATGGCTACACCTTC. It codes for CATSDDRDVSLGYGYTF.

The chain carries TRBV5-4 and TRBJ2-5, with 9 bases aligning to TRBD2. CDR3 length equals 16 residues. Looked up from germline, CDR1 is SGHNT and CDR2 is YYREEE (reference sequence). The junction had 6 bases not matched to a gene; V was cut back by 2 bases and J by 1 base. CDR3: CASSFSGREGQETQYF. The CDR3, as DNA: TGTGCCAGCAGCTTTTCTGGGCGGGAGGGCCAAGAGACCCAGTACTTC.

The rearrangement joins TRBV2 to TRBJ1-5, with no clear D. Trimming removed 4 bases at V and 5 bases at J, with 9 bases between. Germline lookup yields CDR1 SNHLY and CDR2 FYNNEI. There are 13 residues in the CDR3. In DNA, the CDR3 is TGTGCCAGCAGTGCGAGAGAGGATCAGCCCCAGCATTTT. The encoded protein is CASSAREDQPQHF.

This clone came up a few times. This sequence joins TRBV30 and TRBJ2-7, with D perhaps TRBD1 (5 bases). The CDR3 covers 14 residues. Trimming removed 4 bases from V and 0 bases from J, with 13 bases in between. Per germline, CDR1 GTSNPN and CDR2 SVGIG (reference sequence). CDR3 coding DNA: TGTGCCTGGACCCGATACAGGAGCTCCTACGAGCAGTACTTC. Encoded protein: CAWTRYRSSYEQYF.

The chain combines TRBV30 with TRBJ1-2; tentatively, D is TRBD1 (6 bases). CDR1 and CDR2 from the germline V gene are GTSNPN and SVGIG (reference sequence). The CDR3 runs to 15 residues. Trimming removed 5 bases at V and 8 bases at J, with 24 bases between. This CDR3 is CAWAPGHFYLVGYTF. The CDR3 DNA sequence: TGTGCCTGGGCTCCGGGACACTTCTACCTCGTCGGCTACACCTTC.

V is TRBV7-2 and J is TRBJ1-1; 8 bases are a match to TRBD1. The CDR3 covers 17 residues. Unmatched junction bases numbered 10, after V lost 3 bases and J lost 1 base. Germline CDR1 SGHTA, CDR2 FQGNSA. CDR3 loop: CASSLGQVTWRNTEAFF. The CDR3 region has the DNA TGTGCCAGCAGCTTGGGACAGGTAACTTGGAGGAACACTGAAGCTTTCTTT.

This chain connects TRBV11-2 to TRBJ1-4; unclear D gene. Trimming pared 4 bases from V and 4 bases from J, leaving 13 bases between. This CDR3 region has 15 residues. Germline CDR1 and CDR2: SGHAT and FQNNGV. The CDR3 DNA follows: TGTGCCAGCAGCTCCTACAAAGAGGGTAATGAAAAACTGTTTTTT. Translation gives CASSSYKEGNEKLFF.

This chain uses TRBV18 with TRBJ1-3; D is unresolved. V was trimmed by 3 bases and J by 6 bases, leaving 12 bases between them. Germline assignment: CDR1 KGHSH and CDR2 LQKENI. CDR3 length: 14 residues. DNA of the CDR3: TGTGCCAGCTCACCGGCGGGTGCGGAAAACACCATATATTTT. It yields the protein CASSPAGAENTIYF.

The chain joins TRBV2 to TRBJ1-1; D unclear. V lost 3 bases to trimming and J lost 4 bases, with 12 bases between them. The CDR3 runs 14 residues. The V gene's germline CDR1 is SNHLY and CDR2 FYNNEI. In DNA, the CDR3 is TGTGCCAGCAGTGATGCGGGTTCTGGCACTGAAGCTTTCTTT. It codes for CASSDAGSGTEAFF. Using reference TRBV2 and TRBJ1-1 for the parts outside the CDR3, the full variable domain is EPEVTQTPSHQVTQMGQEVILRCVPISNHLYFYWYRQILGQKVEFLVSFYNNEISEKSEIFDDQFSVERPDGSNFTLKIRSTKLEDSAMYFCASSDAGSGTEAFFGQGTRLTVV.

The genes are TRBV7-9 and TRBJ1-4, with 7 bases fitting TRBD1. The CDR3 has 14 residues. Germline lookup yields CDR1 SEHNR and CDR2 FQNEAQ (reference sequence). Trimming at V came to 4 bases and at J to 8 bases, leaving 7 bases not matched to a gene. CDR3 in DNA: TGTGCCAGCAGCTCCACAGGGGTAGACGAAAAACTGTTTTTT. Amino acids: CASSSTGVDEKLFF.